One sample yielded the 21 T cell receptor beta chains listed below, sequenced in a study of T cell changes during pregnancy in multiple sclerosis. The protocol was immunoSEQ multiplex PCR, while the TCRdb copy is restricted to in-frame clones and leaves out a portion. The sample lists tens of thousands of clones; about 90% were seen once. The specimen comprised CD4+ T cells from peripheral blood mononuclear cells, sampled in the third trimester of pregnancy. The receptors here all came from a female donor with multiple sclerosis, enrolled in a pregnancy study.

The V call is TRBV6-1, the J call TRBJ1-1; 7 positions match TRBD1. V lost 5 bases, J lost 5 bases, and 8 bases stayed unmatched. The CDR3 has 14 amino acids. CDR1 MNHNS and CDR2 SASEGT come from the germline V gene. Here the CDR3 DNA reads TGTGCCAGCAGTCTCGACAGGGAAGGAACTGAAGCTTTCTTT. It yields the protein CASSLDREGTEAFF.

V and J are TRBV6-1 and TRBJ1-5, with 9 bases fitting TRBD1. V was pared by 4 bases and J by 0 bases, with 10 bases of the junction left unmatched. The CDR3 covers 18 residues. The germline V gene has CDR1 MNHNS and CDR2 SASEGT. DNA of the CDR3: TGTGCCAGCAGTGGGCCGGGACAGGGACTCTATAGCAATCAGCCCCAGCATTTT. Protein sequence: CASSGPGQGLYSNQPQHF.

The chain recombines TRBV5-1 with TRBJ2-1, with D possibly TRBD1 on 5 matching bases. This CDR3 is 12 amino acids long. Germline V lookup: CDR1 SGHRS, CDR2 YFSETQ. V was cut by 0 bases and J by 10 bases, with 8 bases left in between. Here the CDR3 reads CASSLDYREQFF. CDR3 nucleotide sequence: TGCGCCAGCAGCTTGGACTACAGGGAGCAGTTCTTC.

The V and J genes are TRBV2 and TRBJ2-1; TRBD2 agrees at 10 bases. Germline lookup yields CDR1 SNHLY and CDR2 FYNNEI. The CDR3 length is 15 residues. The trim removed 8 bases at V and 7 bases at J, leaving 11 bases unmatched. The chain's CDR3 is CASGQRGGPANEQFF. The CDR3 DNA sequence: TGTGCCAGCGGCCAGCGGGGGGGTCCCGCGAATGAGCAGTTCTTC.

The chain links TRBV5-5 to TRBJ2-1; 10 bases are shared with TRBD1. The length of the CDR3 is 14 residues. J lost 9 bases, V lost 0 bases, and 3 bases had no gene match. The germline V gene has CDR1 SGHKS and CDR2 YYEKEE (reference sequence). CDR3 region: CASSLVTGGGEQFF. DNA of the CDR3: TGTGCCAGCAGCTTGGTGACAGGGGGCGGTGAGCAGTTCTTC.

The chain carries TRBV7-2 and TRBJ1-2; 8 nucleotides align to TRBD1. V was pared by 5 bases and J by 8 bases, with 10 bases of the junction left unmatched. Per the germline V gene, CDR1 is SGHTA and CDR2 is FQGNSA. The CDR3 consists of 14 residues. CDR3 in amino acids: CASSPSQGASGYTF. CDR3 in DNA: TGTGCCAGCAGCCCCAGTCAGGGGGCGTCGGGCTACACCTTC.

V usage is TRBV2 and J usage is TRBJ1-1; 10 nucleotides align to TRBD1. Germline V gene data show CDR1 as SNHLY and CDR2 as FYNNEI. The V and J ends lost 5 bases and 4 bases, in that order; junction bases with no gene match: 7. The CDR3 has 15 amino acids. CDR3 sequence (DNA): TGTGCCAGCAGTATAACGACAGGGGGCGGCACTGAAGCTTTCTTT. Translation: CASSITTGGGTEAFF.

J is TRBJ1-1 and V is TRBV5-5; D remains ambiguous. The CDR3 consists of 12 residues. The V gene's germline CDR1 is SGHKS and CDR2 YYEKEE (reference sequence). Trimming took off 3 bases at V and 6 bases at J, with 9 bases between the two ends. CDR3 in amino acids: CASSWYGAEAFF. The CDR3 nucleotides are TGTGCCAGCAGCTGGTACGGAGCTGAAGCTTTCTTT.

The chain combines TRBV4-2 with TRBJ2-1; TRBD2 aligns across 11 bases. Trimming removed 1 base from V and 0 bases from J; junction bases left unmatched: 17. The CDR3 runs to 22 residues. Germline assignment: CDR1 LGHNA and CDR2 YNFKEQ. CDR3 in amino acids: CASSQGSPSGGKGAASYNEQFF. The DNA of the CDR3 is TGTGCCAGCAGCCAAGGGAGTCCTAGCGGGGGGAAAGGGGCGGCCTCCTACAATGAGCAGTTCTTC.

CDR3 residues: CASSQQGGKETQYF. The CDR3, as DNA: TGTGCCAGCAGTCAACAGGGGGGAAAAGAGACCCAGTACTTC. This chain connects TRBV6-5 to TRBJ2-5; 8 bases match TRBD1. Trimming removed 5 bases from V and 3 bases from J; junction bases left unmatched: 5. In germline, CDR1 is MNHEY, CDR2 SVGAGI. The CDR3 length is 14 residues.

The chain links TRBV18 to TRBJ1-1; D ambiguous. The CDR3 runs 13 residues. Trimming stripped 4 bases from V and 4 bases from J, with 10 bases between. Germline V CDR1 and CDR2: KGHSH, LQKENI. This CDR3 is CASSRVEGTEAFF. The DNA for the CDR3 is TGTGCCAGCTCACGTGTTGAGGGCACTGAAGCTTTCTTT.

The CDR3 loop reads CASGLSGTGLYGYTF. The CDR3 DNA sequence: TGTGCTAGTGGTTTGTCCGGGACAGGACTCTATGGCTACACCTTC. The chain couples TRBV12-5 to TRBJ1-2, with 8 positions matching TRBD1. Unmatched junction bases numbered 6, after V lost 2 bases and J lost 4 bases. The length of the CDR3 is 15 residues. Germline V lookup: CDR1 LGHNT, CDR2 FRNRAP.

V and J are TRBV5-1 and TRBJ2-3, with TRBD2 matching over 7 bases. In germline, CDR1 is SGHRS, CDR2 YFSETQ. V lost 4 bases to trimming and J lost 6 bases; unmatched junction nucleotides: 11. The CDR3 is made up of 15 amino acids. The CDR3 DNA reads as TGCGCCAGCAGCCTTAACGGCGGGGGAAAGGATACGCAGTATTTT. It specifies CASSLNGGGKDTQYF.

The chain carries TRBV18 and TRBJ1-4, with TRBD1 matching 8 bases. The ends lost 4 bases at V and 8 bases at J; junction bases unmatched: 6. In germline, CDR1 is KGHSH, CDR2 LQKENI. This CDR3 region has 14 residues. CDR3 nucleotides: TGTGCCAGCTCACTAGACAGGGGAGGCGAAAAACTGTTTTTT. Protein sequence: CASSLDRGGEKLFF.

This clone appeared a single time. The J gene is TRBJ2-7, the V gene TRBV7-2; 10 bases agree with TRBD2. With 6 bases clipped from V and 3 bases from J, the junction kept 8 bases outside the gene matches. Germline V gene sequence: CDR1 SGHTA, CDR2 FQGNSA. The CDR3 extends over 15 amino acids. The CDR3 is CASSLTSGDLYEQYF. The CDR3, as DNA: TGTGCCAGCAGTTTAACTAGCGGGGACCTCTACGAGCAGTACTTC.

There are a few counts of this clone. The V and J genes are TRBV6-6 and TRBJ1-1, with 8 nucleotides matching TRBD1. Per germline, CDR1 MNHNY and CDR2 SVGAGI (reference sequence). The CDR3 loop spans 14 amino acids. The ends lost 6 bases at V and 1 base at J; junction bases unmatched: 4. The CDR3 bases are TGTGCCAGCAGGGGCGGGACAGGGAACACTGAAGCTTTCTTT. Translating gives CASRGGTGNTEAFF.

J is TRBJ2-2 and V is TRBV4-1, with TRBD1 matching 10 bases. V shed 3 bases and J 0 bases; nucleotides not matched to a gene: 13. CDR3 length equals 20 residues. In germline, CDR1 is MGHRA, CDR2 YSYEKL. Written as DNA, the CDR3 is TGCGCCAGCAGCCAGGACCGGGACAGGGGCCTTTTCGCGAACACCGGGGAGCTGTTTTTT. Translated: CASSQDRDRGLFANTGELFF.

The chain carries TRBV30 and TRBJ1-3; 7 positions agree with TRBD1. The CDR3 has 15 amino acids. In germline, CDR1 is GTSNPN, CDR2 SVGIG (reference sequence). Trimming cost V 3 bases and J 1 base; bases outside gene matches: 6. CDR3 DNA: TGTGCCTGGAGCCGGGACAGCGGATCTGGAAACACCATATATTTT. It codes for CAWSRDSGSGNTIYF.

The CDR3 sequence: CASSNPWAEMTQYF. The DNA of the CDR3 is TGTGCCAGCAGCAACCCCTGGGCAGAGATGACCCAGTACTTC. V gene TRBV6-5 combines with J gene TRBJ2-5; D is undetermined. This CDR3 is 14 amino acids long. V lost 6 bases and J 7 bases, leaving 18 bases between the germline ends. Germline V CDR1 and CDR2: MNHEY, SVGAGI.

This rearrangement joins TRBV5-4 to TRBJ1-1; weak D call: TRBD1 (6 bases). Germline loops: CDR1 SGHNT, CDR2 YYREEE (reference sequence). The CDR3 consists of 14 residues. The germline V and J ends were trimmed by 4 bases and 1 base, with 11 bases remaining between them. Here the CDR3 DNA reads TGTGCCAGCAGCGCTAGGGGGAGGAACACTGAAGCTTTCTTT. Amino acids: CASSARGRNTEAFF.

The CDR3 DNA reads as TGCAGCGTTGGGCCGACAGGGACGCAGGAGCAGTACTTC. Translating gives CSVGPTGTQEQYF. This sequence joins TRBV29-1 and TRBJ2-7; 7 nucleotides match TRBD1. The V gene's germline CDR1 is SQVTM and CDR2 ANQGSEA. V lost 4 bases and J lost 7; bases outside the gene matches: 10. The CDR3 totals 13 residues.